These T cell receptor beta chains were read from a single sample in a study of T-cell memory formation after mild COVID-19. TCRdb re-derived calls from the 5' RACE reads in MiXCR, one entry per CDR3 protein. This table holds 470,000 or so distinct CDR3 sequences, around 17% found once. The sequenced sample was PBMCs or a T cell subset sorted from them (not recorded which). Receptors were obtained from a man younger than 30 who had mild COVID-19 (a few samples of this study predate the infection). Cell type and time point are not known. The CDR3 runs from the conserved cysteine through the conserved F or W. A D gene is named only where the DNA matches it firmly. Rows may omit the clone size; those that give it use once, few, many or a size class.

TRBV6-5	NA	NA	TRBJ2-7	CASSRGPWAYEQYF
TRBV29-1	few	TRBD2	TRBJ2-5	CSARRGGQETQYF
TRBV12-3/TRBV12-4	few	NA	TRBJ2-7	CASSTRDNSYEQYF
TRBV10-3	few	NA	TRBJ2-1	CAIKGLGVENEQFF
TRBV12-3/TRBV12-4	few	NA	TRBJ2-1	CASSLPGSYNEQFF
TRBV15	NA	TRBD1	TRBJ2-7	CATSSGTGPEQYF
TRBV12-3/TRBV12-4	few	NA	TRBJ2-2	CASKPTGPGELFF
TRBV7-9	NA	TRBD2	TRBJ2-7	CASASGNSYEQYF
TRBV15	few	NA	TRBJ1-3	CATSRDRRYMGNTIYF
TRBV27	NA	TRBD1	TRBJ1-2	CASSLIGTGIRDYGYTF
TRBV3-1	NA	TRBD2	TRBJ2-1	CASSQIAGGFGNEQFF
TRBV4-3	few	NA	TRBJ2-1	CASSQDGSVGEQFF
TRBV15	few	NA	TRBJ2-3	CATSRDLDTQYF
TRBV7-3	NA	TRBD1	TRBJ1-1	CASSLGGQDTEAFF
TRBV20-1	NA	TRBD1	TRBJ2-6	CSAQGAISGANVLTF
TRBV20-1	few	TRBD2	TRBJ2-1	CSAMLLTGGAYNEQFF
TRBV7-2	NA	NA	TRBJ2-1	CASSLGRGAHEQFF
TRBV20-1	few	TRBD2	TRBJ2-1	CSAFPQGSGGVNEQFF
TRBV5-4	NA	TRBD1	TRBJ1-2	CASSPPQGGGGGYTF
TRBV5-1	NA	TRBD2	TRBJ2-3	CASREASVTDTQYF
TRBV12-3/TRBV12-4	NA	TRBD2	TRBJ2-1	CASSLGGTRDNEQFF
TRBV7-2	NA	NA	TRBJ2-1	CASSLGGVYGNEQFF
TRBV7-9	few	TRBD2	TRBJ2-1	CASSPRQAGTYNEQFF
TRBV4-1	few	TRBD1	TRBJ2-3	CASSQGHSGGGTDTQYF